This note documents a single T cell receptor beta chain sequence. The antigen is not known. This sample was included in a study of OX40 agonist ivuxolimab in advanced cancers. Sequenced by immunoSEQ multiplex PCR; TCRdb stores in-frame clones only, minus some. The repertoire has tens of thousands of clones, around four fifths of them found once; the top ten carry around 2.7%. Study findings and constraints: In general, CD8+ T cells held more expanded clones than CD4+ did, on average.

This TCR was recovered from an adult with an advanced solid tumor such as melanoma, head and neck, liver or kidney cancer. Here the sequenced sample was CD4+ or CD8+ T cells sorted from blood, taken in a trial of the OX40 agonist ivuxolimab.

The CDR3 DNA sequence: TGTGCCAGCAGTTTATTACAGGGATCGGGGAAGGGGAACTATGGCTACACCTTC. Protein: CASSLLQGSGKGNYGYTF. V gene TRBV28 combines with J gene TRBJ1-2; maybe TRBD1 (6 bases). Germline V gene sequence: CDR1 MDHEN, CDR2 SYDVKM. The CDR3 length is 18 residues. V gave up 1 base and J gave up 2 bases, with 20 bases separating them.